This T cell receptor beta chain was observed in a study of cytomegalovirus exposure and HLA in healthy donors. Study-wide context: Roughly 80 million unique TCRs from HLA-typed donors were held in an early data release. Caucasian-associated ancestry cluster membership applied to 75% to 85% of a few hundred genotyped donors.

Primers included in the PCR were 60 Vbeta and 13 Jbeta primers. TCRdb's copy holds only in-frame clones and misses some; the assay was immunoSEQ multiplex PCR. This repertoire shows some 130,000 clones, around 77% found once; its top ten account for about 1.3%. This CDR3 is built from 14 residues. CDR1 and CDR2 (germline): SGHDT, YYEEEE. V was pared by 1 base and J by 7 bases, with 12 bases between. Healthy bone marrow donors formed the donor group. This clone was detected only a few times. Its antigen remains unknown. Study-wide results and caveats: Researchers reported in a later analysis that a missense DCLRE1C variant was tied to TCR beta V- and J-gene trimming.

The V and J genes are TRBV5-6 and TRBJ2-1; D is uncertain. This TCR came from a man in his fifties or sixties in good health and CMV-seronegative. Input material: PBMCs. The CDR3 nucleotides are TGTGCCAGCAGCTTGAGTCAGCCCGGGAATGAGCAGTTCTTC. Residues: CASSLSQPGNEQFF.